The 32 T cell receptor beta chains below were found in one sample sequenced in a study of T cells in Graves' hyperthyroidism and ophthalmopathy. RNA transcripts were the template for amplifying TCR beta CDR3 regions. First-round RT-PCR with HTBI primers amplified the TCR CDR3 region. Each CDR3 protein gets one entry after TCRdb re-called the multiplex PCR reads with MiXCR. The repertoire consists of 380,000 or so distinct CDR3 sequences, with less than 15% occurring once and the leading ten covering less than 25%. Specimen: blood. The receptors here all came from a man aged 30 to 39 with Graves' hyperthyroidism that later progressed to Graves' ophthalmopathy.

In this sample, this clonotype turned up many times. The gene calls are TRBV5-1 and TRBJ1-1, with a tentative D call TRBD1 (6 bases). CDR1 is SGHRS and CDR2 is YFSETQ in the germline V gene. The V end lost 0 bases, the J end lost 11 bases, and 17 bases lay between the germline ends. This CDR3 has 14 amino acids. The CDR3 spells CASSLVQGLLGAFF. In nucleotides, the CDR3 is TGCGCCAGCAGCTTGGTCCAGGGGCTCTTAGGGGCTTTCTTT.

Note on this clonotype: The junction departs from the called germline gene at one end, perhaps through a read error. V gene TRBV19 combines with J gene TRBJ2-5; TRBD1 matches 8 bases. CDR1 LNHDA and CDR2 SQIVND come from the germline V gene (reference sequence). This CDR3 comprises 13 residues. The CDR3 protein is CASSPDRGEAQYF. The DNA of the CDR3 is TGTGCCAGTAGTCCTGACAGGGGAGAGGCCCAGTACTTC.

This clonotype was recorded many times. The V call is TRBV5-5, the J call TRBJ1-5; 7 positions match TRBD1. The CDR3 loop spans 16 amino acids. The J segment lost 5 bases and the V segment lost 4 bases, leaving 12 bases of the junction unmatched. Germline loops: CDR1 SGHKS, CDR2 YYEKEE (reference sequence). CDR3 coding DNA: TGTGCCAGCAGCCTGAAAGTCGGGACAGCTTATCAGCCCCAGCATTTT. It specifies CASSLKVGTAYQPQHF.

V gene TRBV4-1 combines with J gene TRBJ2-3, with 10 bases matching TRBD1. Trimming took 1 base from V and 6 from J; bases not matched to a gene: 4. The length of the CDR3 is 15 residues. CDR1 is MGHRA, CDR2 YSYEKL, per germline. CDR3 sequence (DNA): TGCGCCAGCAGCCAAGGCCCGGACAGGGGGGATACGCAGTATTTT. Its protein is CASSQGPDRGDTQYF.

This clonotype was counted between two and nine times. CDR3 residues: CAWMSSGDYEQYF. DNA of the CDR3: TGTGCCTGGATGTCTAGCGGGGACTACGAGCAGTACTTC. The chain combines TRBV30 with TRBJ2-7; 9 positions match TRBD2. Per germline, CDR1 GTSNPN and CDR2 SVGIG (reference sequence). The V and J ends lost 4 bases and 3 bases, in that order; junction bases with no gene match: 4. This CDR3 contains 13 residues.

The chain combines TRBV5-1 with TRBJ2-1, with D unclear. In germline, CDR1 is SGHRS, CDR2 YFSETQ. This CDR3 region has 13 residues. V was trimmed by 1 base and J by 10 bases, leaving 12 bases between them. The CDR3, as DNA: TGCGCCAGCAGCTTGACAGAGTTCAGGGAGCAGTTCTTC. Translating gives CASSLTEFREQFF. Variable domain in full (rest from reference TRBV5-1 and TRBJ2-1): KAGVTQTPRYLIKTRGQQVTLSCSPISGHRSVSWYQQTPGQGLQFLFEYFSETQRNKGNFPGRFSGRQFSNSRSEMNVSTLELGDSALYLCASSLTEFREQFFGPGTRLTVL.

The genes are TRBV20-1 and TRBJ2-7; D gene ambiguous. Trimming took off 6 bases at V and 2 bases at J, with 17 bases between the two ends. The CDR3 extends over 14 amino acids. The germline V gene encodes CDR1 DFQATT and CDR2 SNEGSKA (reference sequence). CDR3 sequence (DNA): TGCAGTGCCCTGAATCGGTTTGGCCCCTACGAGCAGTACTTC. Translated: CSALNRFGPYEQYF.

The chain couples TRBV10-3 to TRBJ2-2; 7 nucleotides agree with TRBD1. Germline values: CDR1 ENHRY, CDR2 SYGVKD. The CDR3 length is 14 residues. J was trimmed by 4 bases and V by 8 bases; bases with no gene match: 7. The CDR3 DNA is TGTGCCATCGGGAGACAGGGTGGCACCGGGGAGCTGTTTTTT. This translates into CAIGRQGGTGELFF.

This clonotype has only a few counts. The chain carries TRBV10-1 and TRBJ2-1, with 8 positions matching TRBD2. Trimming cost V 3 bases and J 0 bases; bases outside gene matches: 4. CDR1 and CDR2 from the germline V gene are WNHNN and SYGVQD (reference sequence). The CDR3 covers 16 residues. CDR3 DNA sequence: TGCGCCAGCAGTGACCGGGGGGGTCGCTCCTACAATGAGCAGTTCTTC. Residues: CASSDRGGRSYNEQFF.

In its sample, this clonotype was seen many times. In DNA, the CDR3 is TGTGCCAGCAGCCAGGCGGGGGGGTCTAGCACAGATACGCAGTATTTT. It yields the protein CASSQAGGSSTDTQYF. The V call is TRBV3-1, the J call TRBJ2-3; the match to TRBD2 covers 9 bases. Germline V gene sequence: CDR1 LGHDT, CDR2 YNNKEL (reference sequence). This CDR3 has 16 amino acids. Trimming cost V 3 bases and J 0 bases; bases outside gene matches: 4.

This clonotype has more than one count but fewer than ten. J is TRBJ2-2 and V is TRBV30, with 11 bases matching TRBD1. The germline V gene encodes CDR1 GTSNPN and CDR2 SVGIG (reference sequence). The V gene end was trimmed by 7 bases and the J gene end by 9 bases; junction bases not matched to a gene: 7. This CDR3 is 13 amino acids long. CDR3 bases: TGTGCCTCGGGACAGGGGGTTTTCCGGGAGCTGTTTTTT. Its translation: CASGQGVFRELFF.

This clonotype was counted a few times. This sequence joins TRBV19 and TRBJ2-1; 7 bases match TRBD2. Germline lookup yields CDR1 LNHDA and CDR2 SQIVND (reference sequence). The CDR3 has 14 amino acids. V was clipped by 1 base and J by 7 bases; unmatched bases: 4. The CDR3 nucleotides read TGTGCCAGTAGTATAGTATGGACTAGTAATGAGCAGTTCTTC. Protein: CASSIVWTSNEQFF.

This clonotype was counted ten times or more. The chain couples TRBV12-3 or TRBV12-4 to TRBJ2-2, with 8 bases aligning to TRBD1. V trimming: 2 bases; J trimming: 4 bases; junction bases outside the gene matches: 3. This CDR3 region has 15 residues. The CDR3 protein is CASSLLTGVTGELFF. As DNA, the CDR3 is TGTGCCAGCAGTTTATTGACAGGGGTCACCGGGGAGCTGTTTTTT.

The V call is TRBV19, the J call TRBJ2-5; 9 bases are a match to TRBD1. Germline CDR1 and CDR2: LNHDA and SQIVND (reference sequence). J was trimmed by 4 bases and V by 5 bases; bases with no gene match: 8. CDR3 length: 15 amino acids. The CDR3 sequence is CASSAGQGAGETQYF. The DNA for the CDR3 is TGTGCCAGTAGTGCGGGACAGGGTGCGGGAGAGACCCAGTACTTC.

This clonotype was recorded a few times. The chain joins TRBV5-1 to TRBJ2-2; a weak D match, TRBD1 (8 bases). The CDR3 consists of 15 residues. Germline CDR1 SGHRS, CDR2 YFSETQ. Trimming removed 4 bases from V and 6 bases from J, with 16 bases in between. CDR3 DNA: TGCGCCAGCAGCAATGGACAGGGAGGGTCCGGGGAGCTGTTTTTT. Translating it yields CASSNGQGGSGELFF.

In its sample, this clonotype was seen many times. The chain carries TRBV7-6 and TRBJ2-3; D is uncertain. Trimming stripped 5 bases from V and 3 bases from J, with 9 bases between. The CDR3 is made up of 13 amino acids. In germline, CDR1 is SGHVS, CDR2 FNYEAQ. The CDR3 bases are TGTGCCAGCAGCCGCACGGTAACAGATACGCAGTATTTT. This codes for CASSRTVTDTQYF.

The rearrangement joins TRBV29-1 to TRBJ2-5, with D possibly being TRBD1 or TRBD2 (5 bases each). The CDR3 contains 14 residues. In germline, CDR1 is SQVTM, CDR2 ANQGSEA. Trimming took 0 bases from V and 5 from J, leaving 13 bases between them. The CDR3: CSVEETGPGETQYF. DNA for the CDR3: TGCAGCGTTGAAGAAACGGGACCCGGGGAGACCCAGTACTTC.

The V and J genes are TRBV7-6 and TRBJ1-1, with 9 positions matching TRBD1. Germline loops: CDR1 SGHVS, CDR2 FNYEAQ. This CDR3 is built from 14 residues. J gave up 7 bases and V 4 bases, and 7 bases lay outside the gene matches. The DNA for the CDR3 is TGTGCCAGCAGCTCCGGGACAGGGCGCTATGAAGCTTTCTTT. This encodes CASSSGTGRYEAFF.

This clonotype was picked up many times. This chain links TRBV2 with TRBJ2-7, with 7 bases aligning to TRBD2. The V segment lost 1 base and the J segment 2 bases; nucleotides outside the gene matches: 8. The CDR3 length is 16 residues. Germline V CDR1 and CDR2: SNHLY, FYNNEI. CDR3 protein: CASSEGAFGGAYEQYF. For the CDR3, the DNA is TGTGCCAGCAGTGAAGGTGCCTTTGGGGGGGCCTACGAGCAGTACTTC.

Concerning this clonotype: A junction boundary mismatches the germline segment, possibly from a read error. The chain employs TRBV14 and TRBJ2-3, with D maybe TRBD2 (5 bases). Germline CDR1 and CDR2: SGHDN and FVKESK. This CDR3 comprises 15 residues. The CDR3 DNA sequence: TGTGCCAGCAGCCAAGAGGACTCGAGCACAGATACGCACTATTTT. It codes for CASSQEDSSTDTHYF.

The chain joins TRBV4-1 to TRBJ2-3; D remains ambiguous. The CDR3 spans 17 residues. V lost 0 bases and J 0 bases, leaving 13 bases between the germline ends. Germline V CDR1 and CDR2: MGHRA, YSYEKL. The CDR3 nucleotides are TGCGCCAGCAGCCAAGAGGGATTTACTCCTAGCACAGATACGCAGTATTTT. This sequence encodes CASSQEGFTPSTDTQYF.

The chain combines TRBV20-1 with TRBJ1-1, with 9 bases aligning to TRBD1. CDR1 and CDR2 (germline): DFQATT, SNEGSKA (reference sequence). V shed 0 bases, J shed 0 bases, and the junction held 17 bases outside the gene matches. The CDR3 is made up of 20 amino acids. The CDR3 nucleotides are TGCAGTGCTAGAGAGATCTTCAGACAGGGGGATATTTTATTGAACACTGAAGCTTTCTTT. Protein sequence: CSAREIFRQGDILLNTEAFF.

The chain recombines TRBV29-1 with TRBJ2-6; D is undetermined. CDR1 SQVTM and CDR2 ANQGSEA come from the germline V gene. CDR3 length: 13 amino acids. V lost 4 bases, J lost 1 base, and 5 bases lay in between. The CDR3 DNA sequence: TGCAGCGTTGCGTTATCTGGGGCCAACGTCCTGACTTTC. It specifies CSVALSGANVLTF.

This clonotype was seen repeatedly, ten times or more. CDR3 sequence reads: CASSLVPSSSYEQYF. The CDR3 DNA is TGCGCCAGCAGCTTGGTTCCTAGTTCCTCCTACGAGCAGTACTTC. The gene calls are TRBV5-1 and TRBJ2-7; D remains ambiguous. The CDR3 extends over 15 amino acids. From germline, CDR1 is SGHRS and CDR2 YFSETQ. Trimming took 0 bases from V and 0 from J, leaving 10 bases between them.

As regards this clonotype: This may arise from a read error, as a much more abundant clone is one base away. The genes are TRBV28 and TRBJ1-1; 8 nucleotides line up with TRBD1. With V trimmed by 6 bases and J by 4 bases, 7 bases remained unmatched. Germline CDR1 and CDR2: MDHEN and SYDVKM. The CDR3 extends over 14 amino acids. The CDR3 spells CASSPGDRSTEAFF. The CDR3, as DNA: TGTGCCAGCAGCCCAGGGGACAGGAGCACTGAAGCTTTCTTT. The full variable domain, rest sourced from reference TRBV28 and TRBJ1-1, is DVKVTQSSRYLVKRTGEKVFLECVQDMDHENMFWYRQDPGLGLRLIYFSYDVKMKEKGDIPEGYSVSREKKERFSLILESASTNQTSMYLCASSPGDRSTEAFFGQGTRLTVV.

This chain connects TRBV7-4 to TRBJ1-2; 7 bases align to TRBD1. V lost 5 bases to trimming and J lost 5 bases; unmatched junction nucleotides: 5. Germline CDR1 SGHVT, CDR2 SQSDAQ. The CDR3 is made up of 13 amino acids. This chain's CDR3 is CASSPRGRYGYTF. In nucleotides, the CDR3 is TGTGCCAGCAGCCCCAGGGGGAGGTATGGCTACACCTTC.

This rearrangement joins TRBV7-9 to TRBJ1-1; D unclear. The CDR3 sequence is 15 residues long. V shed 4 bases and J shed 0 bases, with 12 bases lying between them. From germline, CDR1 is SEHNR and CDR2 FQNEAQ (reference sequence). The chain's CDR3 is CASSSIRVLNTEAFF. For the CDR3, the DNA is TGTGCCAGCAGCTCCATTCGGGTCTTGAACACTGAAGCTTTCTTT.

This clonotype showed up many times. The chain recombines TRBV7-9 with TRBJ2-1; TRBD2 agrees at 11 bases. From germline, CDR1 is SEHNR and CDR2 FQNEAQ (reference sequence). V trimming: 4 bases; J trimming: 9 bases; junction bases outside the gene matches: 8. The CDR3 is 15 amino acids. In nucleotides, the CDR3 is TGTGCCAGCAGCTGGATTAGCGGGGGGGCCGGTGAGCAGTTCTTC. Translation: CASSWISGGAGEQFF.

The table lists this clonotype with many counts. This sequence joins TRBV7-8 and TRBJ2-2; D uncertain. CDR1 and CDR2 from the germline V gene are SGHVS and FQNEAQ. Trimming took 8 bases from V and 7 from J, leaving 8 bases between them. This CDR3 has 11 amino acids. The CDR3 DNA reads TGTGCCAGCCAAAAGGGCGGGGAGCTGTTTTTT. Protein sequence: CASQKGGELFF.

The chain links TRBV4-2 to TRBJ2-3; the D gene could be TRBD1 or TRBD2 (6 bases each). Trimming pared 0 bases from V and 1 base from J, leaving 14 bases between. The germline V gene has CDR1 LGHNA and CDR2 YNFKEQ. The CDR3 length is 17 residues. Here the CDR3 DNA reads TGTGCCAGCAGCCAAGATGTAAGGGGGGATGGCACAGATACGCAGTATTTT. This gives the protein CASSQDVRGDGTDTQYF.

This clonotype has a handful of counts. The genes are TRBV4-1 and TRBJ2-2; unclear D gene. V lost 1 base to trimming and J lost 2 bases, with 8 bases between them. CDR1 and CDR2 from the germline V gene are MGHRA and YSYEKL. This CDR3 has 15 residues. The CDR3 region is CASSQVPGNTGELFF. The CDR3 nucleotides are TGCGCCAGCAGCCAAGTTCCAGGAAACACCGGGGAGCTGTTTTTT.

As concerns this clonotype: A much bigger clone sits one base away, suggesting this may be a read error. The chain recombines TRBV28 with TRBJ1-4; D ambiguous. The V and J ends lost 4 bases and 6 bases respectively, with 6 bases between them. This CDR3 has 12 amino acids. Germline CDR1 and CDR2: MDHEN and SYDVKM. The CDR3 reads CASSSSYEKLFF. The CDR3 DNA is TGTGCCAGCAGTTCATCTTATGAAAAACTGTTTTTT.